This entry lists 19 T cell receptor beta chains sequenced from one sample in a study of shared clonotypes between healthy human individuals. Repertoires were generated with immunoSEQ multiplex PCR, while TCRdb's copy carries only in-frame clones and drops some. The data hold some 650,000 clones, with approximately 97% observed a single time. The sequenced sample was naive CD4+ T cells sorted from blood. Subset meaning: CD45RA+ positively selected. These receptors came from a woman in her twenties or thirties in good health.

The J gene is TRBJ2-2, the V gene TRBV4-1; 9 nucleotides match TRBD1. From germline, CDR1 is MGHRA and CDR2 YSYEKL. Trimming at V came to 1 base and at J to 7 bases, leaving 7 bases not matched to a gene. This CDR3 has 16 amino acids. The CDR3 region is CASSQGDRDFDGELFF. The CDR3 DNA reads as TGCGCCAGCAGCCAAGGGGACAGGGATTTTGACGGGGAGCTGTTTTTT.

The V and J genes are TRBV6-1 and TRBJ1-1; 7 bases map to TRBD1. The CDR3 contains 15 residues. The germline gives CDR1 MNHNS, CDR2 SASEGT. The V segment lost 2 bases and the J segment 5 bases; nucleotides outside the gene matches: 8. The CDR3 protein is CASSELGLDRTEAFF. The CDR3 DNA is TGTGCCAGCAGTGAACTCGGTCTGGACAGGACTGAAGCTTTCTTT.

This chain links TRBV28 with TRBJ1-5, with 10 positions matching TRBD1. Germline V gene data show CDR1 as MDHEN and CDR2 as SYDVKM. Trimming removed 6 bases from V and 4 bases from J; junction bases left unmatched: 6. This CDR3 spans 15 amino acids. Here the CDR3 DNA reads TGTGCCAGCAGCCCCTGGGGACAGGGGAATCAGCCCCAGCATTTT. This codes for CASSPWGQGNQPQHF.

The J gene is TRBJ2-2, the V gene TRBV28, with TRBD2 matching over 7 bases. V was pared by 4 bases and J by 8 bases, with 10 bases of the junction left unmatched. This CDR3 spans 15 amino acids. The germline V gene encodes CDR1 MDHEN and CDR2 SYDVKM. The CDR3 nucleotides are TGTGCCAGCAGTTCCCATTCGGGGGGAGTAGGGGAGCTGTTTTTT. It is translated as CASSSHSGGVGELFF.

The V call is TRBV5-4, the J call TRBJ2-7, with unresolved D. CDR1 SGHNT and CDR2 YYREEE come from the germline V gene (reference sequence). V was cut by 4 bases and J by 6 bases, with 14 bases left in between. This CDR3 spans 13 amino acids. The CDR3 nucleotides are TGTGCCAGCAGCAACGGCGCCCGTTTCGAGCAGTACTTC. As protein: CASSNGARFEQYF.

The count of this clone is one. The CDR3 reads CASSLAGANTIYF. DNA of the CDR3: TGTGCCAGCAGCTTGGCGGGAGCAAACACCATATATTTT. The V and J genes are TRBV5-6 and TRBJ1-3; D is unclear. This CDR3 contains 13 residues. V was clipped by 0 bases and J by 6 bases, with 7 bases between them. The germline gives CDR1 SGHDT, CDR2 YYEEEE. Filled out from reference TRBV5-6 and TRBJ1-3, the complete variable domain reads DAGVTQSPTHLIKTRGQQVTLRCSPKSGHDTVSWYQQALGQGPQFIFQYYEEEERQRGNFPDRFSGHQFPNYSSELNVNALLLGDSALYLCASSLAGANTIYFGEGSWLTVV.

The rearrangement joins TRBV15 to TRBJ2-1, with a tentative D call TRBD1 (6 bases). Germline loops: CDR1 LNHNV, CDR2 YYDKDF (reference sequence). The CDR3 is 16 amino acids. V dropped 3 bases and J dropped 4 bases, with 16 bases sitting between them. CDR3 coding DNA: TGTGCCACCAGCAGGGGACCCCAGGGGATATACAATGAGCAGTTCTTC. This gives the protein CATSRGPQGIYNEQFF.

This chain joins TRBV6-6 and TRBJ1-2; D uncertain. The V and J ends lost 5 bases and 4 bases respectively, with 14 bases between them. The CDR3 has 14 amino acids. Germline values: CDR1 MNHNY, CDR2 SVGAGI (reference sequence). The CDR3 DNA follows: TGTGCCAGCAGTCCACAACAGAAAACCTATGGCTACACCTTC. Its translation is CASSPQQKTYGYTF.

This chain connects TRBV7-9 to TRBJ1-4; D perhaps matches TRBD1 (6 bases). The CDR3 extends over 15 amino acids. V was clipped by 5 bases and J by 4 bases, with 14 bases between them. The germline CDR1 and CDR2 sequences are SEHNR and FQNEAQ (reference sequence). CDR3 DNA sequence: TGTGCCAGCAGCCTAGGGACACACCTTAATGAAAAACTGTTTTTT. It is translated as CASSLGTHLNEKLFF.

V is TRBV14 and J is TRBJ2-5; weak D call: TRBD2 (6 bases). The J call may be faulty, since TRBJ2-7 better matches the DNA end. The CDR3 totals 16 residues. From germline, CDR1 is SGHDN and CDR2 FVKESK. The CDR3 spells CASSRSGVGSPYEQYF. The CDR3, as DNA: TGTGCCAGCAGCCGGTCGGGGGTAGGGTCTCCCTACGAGCAGTACTTC.

The chain has TRBV28 and TRBJ2-7, with 10 nucleotides matching TRBD2. The CDR3 covers 16 residues. With 6 bases clipped from V and 0 bases from J, the junction kept 8 bases outside the gene matches. The V gene's germline CDR1 is MDHEN and CDR2 SYDVKM. Here the CDR3 DNA reads TGTGCCAGCAGGGGGGGACTAGCGAAAAGCTCCTACGAGCAGTACTTC. Its translation is CASRGGLAKSSYEQYF.

The genes are TRBV27 and TRBJ2-5, with D tentatively TRBD2 (6 bases). The CDR3 runs 15 residues. The germline gives CDR1 MNHEY, CDR2 SMNVEV (reference sequence). Trimming shortened V by 0 bases and J by 5 bases, and 13 bases separated the two germline ends. CDR3 amino acids: CASSLSGGAGETQYF. CDR3 DNA sequence: TGTGCCAGCAGTTTATCGGGCGGGGCCGGCGAGACCCAGTACTTC.

The rearrangement uses TRBV19 and TRBJ2-3; 14 nucleotides align to TRBD2. Trimming cost V 7 bases and J 0 bases; bases outside gene matches: 15. This CDR3 has 20 residues. Germline lookup yields CDR1 LNHDA and CDR2 SQIVND (reference sequence). CDR3 in amino acids: CASTLPLMTSGRASTDTQYF. The DNA of the CDR3 is TGTGCCAGTACCCTCCCCTTGATGACTAGCGGGAGGGCCAGCACAGATACGCAGTATTTT.

J is TRBJ2-3 and V is TRBV6-1, with no clear D. The V and J ends lost 4 bases and 2 bases respectively, with 10 bases between them. The CDR3 totals 14 residues. Per germline, CDR1 MNHNS and CDR2 SASEGT. In DNA, the CDR3 is TGTGCCAGCAGTGTCTTGGGTGACACAGATACGCAGTATTTT. This translates into CASSVLGDTDTQYF.

In this sample, this clone turned up a few times. The genes are TRBV28 and TRBJ1-2, with D unresolved. The germline V gene has CDR1 MDHEN and CDR2 SYDVKM. The CDR3 sequence is 13 residues long. With 7 bases removed from V and 1 base from J, the gap between germline ends came to 10 bases. The CDR3 is CASKPDINYGYTF. The CDR3 nucleotides read TGTGCCAGCAAACCTGACATTAACTATGGCTACACCTTC.

The chain employs TRBV18 and TRBJ1-1; 8 bases agree with TRBD1. The CDR3 spans 15 residues. V shed 3 bases and J 7 bases; nucleotides not matched to a gene: 10. The germline V gene encodes CDR1 KGHSH and CDR2 LQKENI. The CDR3 nucleotides are TGTGCCAGCTCACCTACTGGTGGACAGGGCAGTGAAGCTTTCTTT. This sequence encodes CASSPTGGQGSEAFF.

Note on this clone: Other DNA sequences in this specimen translate into the identical CDR3. The chain employs TRBV5-1 and TRBJ1-1; D is unresolved. V gave up 5 bases and J gave up 1 base, with 12 bases separating them. In germline, CDR1 is SGHRS, CDR2 YFSETQ. The CDR3 is 14 residues long. CDR3 region: CASSWRGGNTEAFF. CDR3 sequence (DNA): TGCGCCAGCAGTTGGCGAGGCGGGAACACTGAAGCTTTCTTT.

The chain carries TRBV5-1 and TRBJ2-1, with a weak D call TRBD2 (5 bases). Per germline, CDR1 SGHRS and CDR2 YFSETQ. The CDR3 is made up of 15 amino acids. The germline V and J ends were trimmed by 0 bases and 3 bases, with 10 bases remaining between them. The CDR3 sequence is CASSLVERSYNEQFF. The CDR3 region has the DNA TGCGCCAGCAGCTTGGTCGAGCGGAGCTACAATGAGCAGTTCTTC.

V usage is TRBV29-1 and J usage is TRBJ2-2, with 7 bases lining up with TRBD2. The CDR3 extends over 14 amino acids. Germline CDR1 is SQVTM and CDR2 is ANQGSEA. The trim removed 7 bases at V and 0 bases at J, leaving 5 bases unmatched. CDR3 residues: CSALAGTNTGELFF. The CDR3 nucleotides read TGCAGCGCCTTAGCGGGCACGAACACCGGGGAGCTGTTTTTT.